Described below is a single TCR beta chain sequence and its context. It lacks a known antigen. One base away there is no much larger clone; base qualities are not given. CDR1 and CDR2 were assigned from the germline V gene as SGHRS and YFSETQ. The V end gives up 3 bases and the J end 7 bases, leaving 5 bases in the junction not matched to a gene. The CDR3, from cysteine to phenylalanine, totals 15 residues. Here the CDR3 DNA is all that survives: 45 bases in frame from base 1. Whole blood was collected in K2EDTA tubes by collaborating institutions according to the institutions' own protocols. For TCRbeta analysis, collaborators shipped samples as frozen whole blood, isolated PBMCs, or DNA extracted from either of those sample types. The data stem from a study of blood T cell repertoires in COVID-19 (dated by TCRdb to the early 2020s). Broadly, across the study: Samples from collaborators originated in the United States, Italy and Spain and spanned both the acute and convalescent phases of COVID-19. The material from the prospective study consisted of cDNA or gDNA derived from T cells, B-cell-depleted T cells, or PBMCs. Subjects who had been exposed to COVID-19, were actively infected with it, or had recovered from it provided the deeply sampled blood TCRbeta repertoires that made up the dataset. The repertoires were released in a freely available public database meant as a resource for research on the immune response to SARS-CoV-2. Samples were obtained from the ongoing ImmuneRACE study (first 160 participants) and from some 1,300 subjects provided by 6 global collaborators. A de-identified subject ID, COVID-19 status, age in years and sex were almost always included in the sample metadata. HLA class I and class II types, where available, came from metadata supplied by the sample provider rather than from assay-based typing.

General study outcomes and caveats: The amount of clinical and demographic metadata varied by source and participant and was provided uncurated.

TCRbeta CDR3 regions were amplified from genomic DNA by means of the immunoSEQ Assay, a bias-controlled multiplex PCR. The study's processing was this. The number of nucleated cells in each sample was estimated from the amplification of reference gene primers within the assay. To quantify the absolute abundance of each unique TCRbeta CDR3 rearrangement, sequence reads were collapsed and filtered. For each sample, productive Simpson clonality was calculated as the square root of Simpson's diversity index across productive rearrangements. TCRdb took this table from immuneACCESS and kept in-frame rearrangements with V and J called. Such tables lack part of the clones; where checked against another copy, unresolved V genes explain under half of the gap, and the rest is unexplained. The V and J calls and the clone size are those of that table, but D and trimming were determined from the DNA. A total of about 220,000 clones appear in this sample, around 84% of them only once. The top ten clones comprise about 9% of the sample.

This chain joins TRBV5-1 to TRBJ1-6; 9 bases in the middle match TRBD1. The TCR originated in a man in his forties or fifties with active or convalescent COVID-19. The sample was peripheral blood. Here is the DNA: TGCGCCAGCAGCTGGGGACAGGGTTGGAATTCACCCCTCCACTTT. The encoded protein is CASSWGQGWNSPLHF.